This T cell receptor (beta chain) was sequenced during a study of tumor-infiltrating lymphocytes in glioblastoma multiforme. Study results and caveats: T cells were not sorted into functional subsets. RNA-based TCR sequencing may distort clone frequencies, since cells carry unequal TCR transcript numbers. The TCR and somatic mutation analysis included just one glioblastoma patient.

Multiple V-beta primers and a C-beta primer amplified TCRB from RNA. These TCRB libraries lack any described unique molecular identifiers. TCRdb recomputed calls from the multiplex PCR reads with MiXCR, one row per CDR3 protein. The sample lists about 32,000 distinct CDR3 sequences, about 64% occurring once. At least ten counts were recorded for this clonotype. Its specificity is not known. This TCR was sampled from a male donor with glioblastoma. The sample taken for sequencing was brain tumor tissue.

CDR3 protein: CASSPSFTHNEQFF. The CDR3 DNA sequence: TGTGCCAGCAGTCCCTCCTTTACTCACAATGAGCAGTTCTTC. The rearrangement uses TRBV28 and TRBJ2-1; D gene ambiguous. The CDR3 runs to 14 residues. Per germline, CDR1 MDHEN and CDR2 SYDVKM. Between the trimmed V and J ends, which lost 5 bases and 5 bases, there was a span of 13 bases.